The clone carrying this TCR beta chain was recorded many times. Its antigen is not known. The sample is drawn from a study of T cells in Graves' hyperthyroidism and ophthalmopathy. Study summary: Any treatment followed the collection of peripheral blood at initial diagnosis.

Trimming removed 2 bases from V and 6 bases from J; junction bases left unmatched: 8. The CDR3 totals 16 residues. The germline CDR1 and CDR2 sequences are MNHNY and SVGAGI (reference sequence). Study findings and constraints: Blood also held most thyroid clonotypes expanded beyond 0.001.

RNA transcripts were the template for amplifying TCR beta CDR3 regions. The HTBI primer set served for first-round RT-PCR of the TCR CDR3. MiXCR, run by TCRdb on the multiplex PCR reads, gives a single entry per CDR3 protein. This sample has approximately 400,000 distinct CDR3 sequences, with approximately 15% found just once. The clonotype originates from a woman aged 60-75 years with Graves' hyperthyroidism. The chain combines TRBV6-6 with TRBJ2-7; 12 bases align to TRBD1. The material sequenced was blood. The CDR3 protein is CASSYGAPGQGAEQYF. In DNA form, the CDR3 reads TGTGCCAGCAGTTACGGGGCACCGGGACAGGGGGCCGAGCAGTACTTC.